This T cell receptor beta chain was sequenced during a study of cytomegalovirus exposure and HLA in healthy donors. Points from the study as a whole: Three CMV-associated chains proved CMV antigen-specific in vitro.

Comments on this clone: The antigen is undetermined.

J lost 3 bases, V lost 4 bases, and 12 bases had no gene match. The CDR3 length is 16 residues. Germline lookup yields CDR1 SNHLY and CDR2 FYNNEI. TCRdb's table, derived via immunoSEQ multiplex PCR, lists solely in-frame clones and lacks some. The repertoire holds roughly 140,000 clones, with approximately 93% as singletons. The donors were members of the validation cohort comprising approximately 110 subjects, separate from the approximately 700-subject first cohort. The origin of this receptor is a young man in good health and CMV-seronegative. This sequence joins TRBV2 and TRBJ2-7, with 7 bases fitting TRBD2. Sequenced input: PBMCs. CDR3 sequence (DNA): TGTGCCAGCAGTGGGTGGGGGGGGAAAACCCTCTACGAGCAGTACTTC. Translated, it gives CASSGWGGKTLYEQYF.